This paragraph reports one T cell receptor beta chain. Its antigen is unidentified. This CDR3 comprises 15 residues. Trimming pared 0 bases from V and 2 bases from J, leaving 10 bases between. Germline CDR1 is SGHRS and CDR2 is YFSETQ. The source of the sample is a study of cytomegalovirus exposure and HLA in healthy donors. Background on the study: Early release data held about 92 million unique TCRs from HLA-typed donors.

Likely unrecorded immune exposures existed in these nominally healthy donors. The PCR was carried out with 60 Vbeta primers and 13 Jbeta primers. Sequenced by immunoSEQ multiplex PCR; TCRdb stores in-frame clones only, minus some. In the table there are 80,000 to 90,000 clones, approximately 82% of which are singletons. Broader study findings: Likely technical artifact: a cluster of highly shared sequence variants. Relative to equally common others, HLA-associated TCR beta chains showed greater clonal expansion in a later analysis.

The sequence derives from a man between 40 and 49 years old in good health and CMV-seronegative. Sequences were obtained from PBMCs. The chain is built from TRBV5-1 and TRBJ2-3; possibly TRBD1 for D (6 bases). The DNA for the CDR3 is TGCGCCAGCAGCTTGGGAGGACAGCACACAGATACGCAGTATTTT. Translating it yields CASSLGGQHTDTQYF.